The sequence of this T cell receptor (beta chain) was determined in a study of cytomegalovirus exposure and HLA in healthy donors. Looking at the study overall: HLA-typed donors were the source of 82 million or so unique TCRs, which an early data release held. Study results and limitations: Indistinguishable V segments such as TRBV6-2 and TRBV6-3 were excluded. As a later analysis revealed, the rate of TCR association differed by HLA locus, with DRB1 most and HLA-C fewest.

Comment on this clone: What it binds is unknown.

13 Jbeta primers and 60 Vbeta primers were used for the PCR. Using immunoSEQ multiplex PCR, the repertoire was profiled, and TCRdb retains in-frame clones only, with some absent. Here the sample spans some 140,000 clones, 75% to 85% being singletons. This CDR3 is built from 17 residues. J gave up 4 bases and V 6 bases, and 15 bases lay outside the gene matches. This TCR derives from a woman between 35 and 50 years old in good health and CMV-seronegative. The sequencing sample was made of PBMCs. The chain has TRBV23-1 and TRBJ1-5; 7 nucleotides line up with TRBD1. TRBV23-1 carries the ORF label, with uncertain function. CDR3: CASRQYRDSGFNQPQHF. For the CDR3, the DNA is TGCGCCAGCAGACAGTACAGGGACAGCGGGTTTAATCAGCCCCAGCATTTT.